This record covers a single TCR beta chain. Its matching antigen is unknown. The CDR3 runs to 13 residues. CDR1 is MNHEY and CDR2 is SVGEGT in the germline V gene. V was clipped by 8 bases and J by 4 bases, with 12 bases between them. Built from TCR beta cDNA, the libraries had unique molecular identifiers in them. MiXCR was run by TCRdb on the PCR reads, yielding one entry per CDR3 protein. The table has hundreds of thousands of distinct CDR3 sequences, 55% to 60% seen once. This sample is part of a study of post-analysis software for immune sequencing data. Broader study findings: Controls had significantly higher normalized Chao1 diversity than multiple sclerosis patients. Strong same-batch co-clustering of samples appeared with F measure clustering. TRBV segments more frequent in patients than in controls numbered roughly 5 and included TRBV5-6, TRBV5-1 and TRBV20-1.

This receptor was taken from a girl aged 2-10 years with multiple sclerosis. Source material: blood. The genes are TRBV6-2 or TRBV6-3 and TRBJ1-5; D gene ambiguous. The CDR3 loop is CASVRAGNQPQHF. CDR3 coding DNA: TGTGCCAGCGTCCGGGCAGGTAATCAGCCCCAGCATTTT.